This T cell receptor (beta chain) originates from a study of blood T cell repertoires in COVID-19. The data were produced by immunoSEQ multiplex PCR, yet TCRdb's version contains in-frame clones alone and is incomplete. The repertoire holds 150,000 to 200,000 clones, roughly 88% seen once, with roughly 2.9% in the top ten. CDR3 length: 12 residues. Germline values: CDR1 MNHNY, CDR2 SVGAGI (reference sequence). The V end was cut by 8 bases, the J end by 2 bases, with 9 bases between. The count of this clone is one. The TCR sequence derives from a woman aged 55-70 years with acute or convalescent COVID-19. The specimen was peripheral blood. The genes are TRBV6-6 and TRBJ2-5; perhaps TRBD1 as D (6 bases). The CDR3 protein is CASARGQETQYF. The DNA of the CDR3 is TGTGCCAGCGCAAGGGGGCAAGAGACCCAGTACTTC.